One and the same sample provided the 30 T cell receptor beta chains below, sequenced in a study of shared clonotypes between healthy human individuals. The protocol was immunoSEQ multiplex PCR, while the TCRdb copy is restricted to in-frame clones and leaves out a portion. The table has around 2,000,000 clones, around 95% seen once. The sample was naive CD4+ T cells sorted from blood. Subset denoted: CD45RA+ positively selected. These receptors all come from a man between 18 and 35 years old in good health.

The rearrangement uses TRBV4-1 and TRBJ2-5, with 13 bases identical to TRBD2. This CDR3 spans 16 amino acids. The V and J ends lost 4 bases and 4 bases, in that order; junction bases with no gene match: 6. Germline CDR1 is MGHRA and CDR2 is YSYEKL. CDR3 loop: CASSLTLAGGPETQYF. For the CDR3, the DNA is TGCGCCAGCAGCCTGACACTAGCGGGAGGGCCAGAGACCCAGTACTTC.

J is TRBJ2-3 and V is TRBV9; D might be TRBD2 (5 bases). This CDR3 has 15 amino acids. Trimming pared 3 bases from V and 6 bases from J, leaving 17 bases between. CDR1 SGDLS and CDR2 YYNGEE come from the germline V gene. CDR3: CASSGPLGGGDTQYF. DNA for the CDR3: TGTGCCAGCAGCGGACCCCTGGGTGGAGGTGATACGCAGTATTTT.

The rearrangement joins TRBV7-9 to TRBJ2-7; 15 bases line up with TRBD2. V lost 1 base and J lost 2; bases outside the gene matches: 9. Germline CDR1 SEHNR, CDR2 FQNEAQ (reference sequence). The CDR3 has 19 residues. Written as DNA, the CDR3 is TGTGCCAGCAGCTTAGTGACCTATTGGACTAGCGGGGGGGCCTACGAGCAGTACTTC. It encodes CASSLVTYWTSGGAYEQYF.

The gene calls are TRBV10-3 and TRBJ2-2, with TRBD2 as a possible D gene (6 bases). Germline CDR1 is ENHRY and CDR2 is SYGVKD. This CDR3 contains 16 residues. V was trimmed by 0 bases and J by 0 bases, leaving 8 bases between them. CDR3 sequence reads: CAISESRLANTGELFF. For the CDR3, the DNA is TGTGCCATCAGTGAGTCCCGACTAGCGAACACCGGGGAGCTGTTTTTT.

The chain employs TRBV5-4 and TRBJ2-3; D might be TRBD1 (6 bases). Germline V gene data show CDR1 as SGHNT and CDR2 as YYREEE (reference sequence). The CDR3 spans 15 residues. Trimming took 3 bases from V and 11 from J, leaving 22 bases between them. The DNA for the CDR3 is TGTGCCAGCAGCTCGAGGGGGACGGAACGGGTGGGGCAGTATTTT. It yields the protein CASSSRGTERVGQYF.

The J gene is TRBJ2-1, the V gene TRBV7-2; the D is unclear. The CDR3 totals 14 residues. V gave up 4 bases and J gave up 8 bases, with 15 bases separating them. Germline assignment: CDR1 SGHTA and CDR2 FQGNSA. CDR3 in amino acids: CASSWGLGGDEQFF. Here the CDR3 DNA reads TGTGCCAGCAGCTGGGGTCTGGGTGGGGATGAGCAGTTCTTC.

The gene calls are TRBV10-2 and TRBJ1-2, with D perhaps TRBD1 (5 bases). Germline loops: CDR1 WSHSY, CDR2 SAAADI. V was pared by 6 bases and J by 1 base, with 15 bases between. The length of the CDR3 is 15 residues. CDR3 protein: CASRTRDSVNYGYTF. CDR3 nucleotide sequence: TGCGCCAGCAGAACCAGGGACTCCGTTAACTATGGCTACACCTTC.

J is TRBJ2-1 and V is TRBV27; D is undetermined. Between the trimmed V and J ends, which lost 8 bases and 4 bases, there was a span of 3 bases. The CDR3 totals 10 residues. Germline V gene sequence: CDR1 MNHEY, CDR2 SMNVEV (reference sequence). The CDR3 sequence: CASGYNEQFF. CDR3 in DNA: TGTGCCAGCGGTTACAATGAGCAGTTCTTC.

The CDR3 loop is CASSPTGTGGMDTQYF. CDR3 nucleotides: TGTGCCAGCAGCCCCACCGGGACAGGGGGCATGGATACGCAGTATTTT. The chain recombines TRBV7-3 with TRBJ2-3, with 12 bases identical to TRBD1. The J segment lost 6 bases and the V segment lost 5 bases, leaving 9 bases of the junction unmatched. The CDR3 contains 16 residues. Germline values: CDR1 SGHTA, CDR2 FQGTGA.

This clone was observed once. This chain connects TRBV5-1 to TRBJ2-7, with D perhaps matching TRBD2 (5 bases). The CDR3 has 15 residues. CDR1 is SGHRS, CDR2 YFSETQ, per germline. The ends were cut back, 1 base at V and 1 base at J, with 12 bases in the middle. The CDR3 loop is CASSLQSPGSYEQYF. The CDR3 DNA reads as TGCGCCAGCAGCTTGCAATCACCGGGGTCCTACGAGCAGTACTTC.

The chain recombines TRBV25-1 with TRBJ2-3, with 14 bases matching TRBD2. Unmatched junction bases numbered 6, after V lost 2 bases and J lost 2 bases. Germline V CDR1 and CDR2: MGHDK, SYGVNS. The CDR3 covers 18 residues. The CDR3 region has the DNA TGTGCCAGCAGTGAAGGGACTAGCGGGAGAAGGGACACAGATACGCAGTATTTT. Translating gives CASSEGTSGRRDTDTQYF.

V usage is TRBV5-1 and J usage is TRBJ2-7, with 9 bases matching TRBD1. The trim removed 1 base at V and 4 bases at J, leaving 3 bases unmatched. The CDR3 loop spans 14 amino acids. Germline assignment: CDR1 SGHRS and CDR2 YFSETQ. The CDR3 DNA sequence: TGCGCCAGCAGCTTGTCGGGACAGGGTTACGAGCAGTACTTC. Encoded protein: CASSLSGQGYEQYF.

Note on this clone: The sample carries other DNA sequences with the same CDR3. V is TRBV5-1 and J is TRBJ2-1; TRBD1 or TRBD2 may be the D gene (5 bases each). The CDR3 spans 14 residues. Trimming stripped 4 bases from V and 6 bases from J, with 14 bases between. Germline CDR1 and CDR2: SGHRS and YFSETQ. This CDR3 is CASSLGTGSNEQFF. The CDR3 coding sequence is TGCGCCAGCAGCCTGGGGACCGGTTCCAATGAGCAGTTCTTC.

CDR3 sequence (DNA): TGTGCCAGCCGCTTCGGGGGAATATCCACAGATACGCAGTATTTT. This sequence encodes CASRFGGISTDTQYF. The rearrangement joins TRBV27 to TRBJ2-3, with D tentatively TRBD2 (6 bases). The CDR3 has 15 amino acids. Per germline, CDR1 MNHEY and CDR2 SMNVEV (reference sequence). Between the trimmed V and J ends, which lost 8 bases and 2 bases, there was a span of 17 bases.

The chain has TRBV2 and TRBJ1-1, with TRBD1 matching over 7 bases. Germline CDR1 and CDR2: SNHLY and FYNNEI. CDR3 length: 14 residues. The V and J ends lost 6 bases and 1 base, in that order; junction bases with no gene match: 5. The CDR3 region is CASRDGTANTEAFF. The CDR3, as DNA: TGTGCCAGCAGAGACGGGACAGCGAACACTGAAGCTTTCTTT.

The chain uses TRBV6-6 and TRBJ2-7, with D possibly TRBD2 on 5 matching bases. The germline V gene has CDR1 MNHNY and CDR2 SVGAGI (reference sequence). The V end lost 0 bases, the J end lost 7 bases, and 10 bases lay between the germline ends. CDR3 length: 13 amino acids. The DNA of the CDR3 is TGTGCCAGCAGTTACTCAGCCCGCGGGGAGCAGTACTTC. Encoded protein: CASSYSARGEQYF.

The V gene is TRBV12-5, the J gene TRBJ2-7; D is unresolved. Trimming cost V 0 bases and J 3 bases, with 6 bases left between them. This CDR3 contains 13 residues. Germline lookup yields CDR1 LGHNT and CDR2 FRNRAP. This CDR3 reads CASGLVVNYEQYF. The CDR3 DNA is TGTGCTAGTGGTTTGGTGGTAAACTACGAGCAGTACTTC.

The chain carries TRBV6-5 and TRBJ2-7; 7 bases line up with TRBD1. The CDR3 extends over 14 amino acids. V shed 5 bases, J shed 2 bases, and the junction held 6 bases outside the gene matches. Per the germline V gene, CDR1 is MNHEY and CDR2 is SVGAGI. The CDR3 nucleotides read TGTGCCAGCAGTCGACAGGGAATTGCCTACGAGCAGTACTTC. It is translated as CASSRQGIAYEQYF.

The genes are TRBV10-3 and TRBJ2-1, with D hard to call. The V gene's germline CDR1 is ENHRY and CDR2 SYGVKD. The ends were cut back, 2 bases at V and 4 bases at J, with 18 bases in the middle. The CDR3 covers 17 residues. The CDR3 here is CAISEVGGRVSYNEQFF. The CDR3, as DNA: TGTGCCATCAGTGAGGTGGGCGGAAGGGTGAGTTACAATGAGCAGTTCTTC.

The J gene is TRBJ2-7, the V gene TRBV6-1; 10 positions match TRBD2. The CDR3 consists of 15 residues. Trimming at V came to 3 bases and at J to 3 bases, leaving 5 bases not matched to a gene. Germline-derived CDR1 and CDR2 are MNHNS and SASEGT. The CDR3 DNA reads TGTGCCAGCAGTGAGGAGCGGGAGGGCCTCTACGAGCAGTACTTC. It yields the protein CASSEEREGLYEQYF.

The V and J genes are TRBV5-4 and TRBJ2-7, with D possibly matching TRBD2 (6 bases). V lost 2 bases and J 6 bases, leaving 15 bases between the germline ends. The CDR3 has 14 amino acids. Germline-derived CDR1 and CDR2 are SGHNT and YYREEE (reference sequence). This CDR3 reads CASSLGGANGEQYF. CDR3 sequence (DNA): TGTGCCAGCAGCTTAGGCGGGGCGAATGGCGAGCAGTACTTC.

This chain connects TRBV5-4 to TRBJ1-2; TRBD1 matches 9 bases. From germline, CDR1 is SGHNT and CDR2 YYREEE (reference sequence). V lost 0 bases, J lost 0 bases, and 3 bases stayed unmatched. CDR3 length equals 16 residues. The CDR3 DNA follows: TGTGCCAGCAGCTTGGAGGGACAGGGCTCTAACTATGGCTACACCTTC. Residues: CASSLEGQGSNYGYTF.

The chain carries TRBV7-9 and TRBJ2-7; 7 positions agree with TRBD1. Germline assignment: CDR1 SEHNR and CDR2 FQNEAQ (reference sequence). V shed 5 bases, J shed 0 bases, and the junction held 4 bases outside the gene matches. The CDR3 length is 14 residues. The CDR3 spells CASSIGQASYEQYF. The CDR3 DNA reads TGTGCCAGCAGCATAGGACAGGCCTCCTACGAGCAGTACTTC.

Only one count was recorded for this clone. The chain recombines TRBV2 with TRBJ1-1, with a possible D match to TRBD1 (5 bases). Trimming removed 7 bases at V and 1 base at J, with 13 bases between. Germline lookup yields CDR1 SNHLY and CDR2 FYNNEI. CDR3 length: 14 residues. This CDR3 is CASTLRQGNTEAFF. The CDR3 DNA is TGTGCCAGCACCCTCAGGCAGGGGAACACTGAAGCTTTCTTT.

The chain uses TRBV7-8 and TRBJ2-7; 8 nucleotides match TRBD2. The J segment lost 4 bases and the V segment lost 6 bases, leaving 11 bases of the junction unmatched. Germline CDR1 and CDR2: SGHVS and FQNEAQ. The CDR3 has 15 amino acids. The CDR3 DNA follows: TGTGCCAGCAGTTCAAGCGGGAGAACCCTATACGAGCAGTACTTC. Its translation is CASSSSGRTLYEQYF.

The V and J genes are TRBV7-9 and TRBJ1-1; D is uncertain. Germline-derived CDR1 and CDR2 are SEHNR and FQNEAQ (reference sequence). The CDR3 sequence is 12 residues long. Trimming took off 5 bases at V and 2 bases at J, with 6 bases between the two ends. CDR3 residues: CASSQTNTEAFF. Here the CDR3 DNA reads TGTGCCAGCAGCCAAACAAACACTGAAGCTTTCTTT.

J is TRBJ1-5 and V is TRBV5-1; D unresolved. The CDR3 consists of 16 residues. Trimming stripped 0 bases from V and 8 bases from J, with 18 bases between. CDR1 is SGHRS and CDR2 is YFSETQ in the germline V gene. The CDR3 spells CASSLAGNIWDEPQHF. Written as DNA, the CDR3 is TGCGCCAGCAGCTTGGCCGGGAACATATGGGATGAGCCCCAGCATTTT.

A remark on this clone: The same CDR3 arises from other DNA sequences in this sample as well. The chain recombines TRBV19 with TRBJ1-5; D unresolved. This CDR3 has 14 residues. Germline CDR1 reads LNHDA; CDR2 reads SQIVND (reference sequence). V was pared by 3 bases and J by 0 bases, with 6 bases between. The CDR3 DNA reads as TGTGCCAGTAGTATTTCGGGTAGCAATCAGCCCCAGCATTTT. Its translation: CASSISGSNQPQHF.

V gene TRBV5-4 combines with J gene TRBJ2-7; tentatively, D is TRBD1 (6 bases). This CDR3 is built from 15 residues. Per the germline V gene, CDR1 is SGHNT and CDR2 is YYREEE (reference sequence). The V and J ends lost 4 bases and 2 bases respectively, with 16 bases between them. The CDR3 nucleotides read TGTGCCAGCAGCCAACAGGGAAGTTCTACCTACGAGCAGTACTTC. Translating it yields CASSQQGSSTYEQYF. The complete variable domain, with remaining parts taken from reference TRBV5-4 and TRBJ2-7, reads ETGVTQSPTHLIKTRGQQVTLRCSSQSGHNTVSWYQQALGQGPQFIFQYYREEENGRGNFPPRFSGLQFPNYSSELNVNALELDDSALYLCASSQQGSSTYEQYFGPGTRLTVT.

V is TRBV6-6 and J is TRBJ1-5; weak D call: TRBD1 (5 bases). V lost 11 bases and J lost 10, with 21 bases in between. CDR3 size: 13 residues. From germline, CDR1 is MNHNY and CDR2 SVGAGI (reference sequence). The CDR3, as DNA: TGTGCCGCGGGGGGGTCCGTTCGCCCCCCCCAGCATTTT. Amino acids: CAAGGSVRPPQHF.